This T cell receptor beta chain was profiled in a study of molecular identifiers for immune sequencing clone quantification. There are 14 residues in the CDR3. Trimming cost V 7 bases and J 1 base, with 11 bases left between them. Germline V CDR1 and CDR2: MNHEY, SVGEGT. This clonotype was picked up a small number of times. Investigators produced naive CD8 libraries from around 20,000 to 1,000,000 sorted cells, drawing on 10%, 30% or 50% RNA. In TCRdb, the PCR reads were re-called with MiXCR into one record per CDR3 protein. The sample has some 680,000 distinct CDR3 sequences; about 25% are singletons.

The V gene is TRBV6-2 or TRBV6-3, the J gene TRBJ2-4; D gene uncertain. The receptor's source is a human donor in good health. Some libraries in this study had Jurkat cell RNA spiked in. The material sequenced was naive CD8+ T cells from blood, with Jurkat cell RNA spiked in. Documented subset: FACS-sorted CD8+CD4-CCR7+CD45RA+ naive T cells. The CDR3 here is CASTISRAKNIQYF. The DNA for the CDR3 is TGTGCCAGCACTATCTCGCGGGCCAAAAACATTCAGTACTTC.